This paragraph covers one T cell receptor (beta chain) sequence. This clonotype was observed many times. Its antigen remains unidentified. No much larger clone exists at a distance of one base, and base qualities are not known. This entry comes from a study of T cells in Graves' hyperthyroidism and ophthalmopathy (dated by TCRdb to the late 2010s). Regarding the complete study: Peripheral blood samples were taken at the time of initial diagnosis, prior to any treatment. To identify distinguishing TCR V-J signatures, a discovery cohort of roughly 100 patients was used, comprising roughly 45 with Graves' ophthalmopathy and some 57 with stable Graves' hyperthyroidism. Prospective prediction of ophthalmopathy was tested in an independent validation cohort of approximately 18 hyperthyroidism patients and 17 patients who later progressed to ophthalmopathy. For training and testing, the 100 or so patients in the discovery cohort were randomly divided in a 7:3 ratio. The study also compared thyroid tissue and blood T-cell repertoires from five or six Graves' hyperthyroidism patients. After blood sampling, hyperthyroidism patients were treated with methimazole at a starting dose of 30 mg daily, and ophthalmopathy patients were treated with high-dose intravenous methylprednisolone. According to the paper, TCR Vbeta CDR3 sequencing was carried out on some 140 peripheral blood samples, which came from 40 to 45 ophthalmopathy, around 75 hyperthyroidism and roughly 17 progressor patients. Broad study findings and their caveats: Sample size was not statistically predetermined, and blinding of investigators to group allocation was not performed. Ophthalmopathy was separated from stable hyperthyroidism by a 13 V-J signature model, with just over 85% sensitivity and about 81% specificity obtained in cross-validation and 80%/75% obtained in testing. In validation, the model predicted progression to ophthalmopathy a median of around six months before onset, with roughly 68% sensitivity and just under 75% specificity. Blood samples also contained most of the expanded thyroid clonotypes (frequency above 0.001), which suggests that blood repertoires may reflect thyroid immune responses.

CDR3 length: 14 amino acids, cysteine to phenylalanine. Only CDR3 DNA is held: 42 bases, read in frame from base 1. In the germline V gene, CDR1 corresponds to MDHEN and CDR2 to SYDVKM. Trimming leaves V shorter by 10 bases and J shorter by 8 bases, with the junction holding 6 bases beyond the gene matches. Amplification of TCR beta CDR3 regions was carried out from RNA transcripts. The first round of RT-PCR for the TCR CDR3 was performed with the HTBI primer set and the Qiagen OneStep RT-PCR kit. A second multiplex PCR round built the libraries, followed by size selection and purification. Sequencing of the libraries was done on an Illumina HiSeq2000 using paired-end 100 bp reads. Concerning the study's data processing: SOAPnuke was used to process the raw data, removing reads that contained adapters or uncalled bases, had a mean Phred below 15, or lacked an exact match to the constant primer or identifier. COPE v1.2.5 was used to merge high-quality paired reads, and clonotypes were defined as unique nucleotide sequences. Clonotypes were aligned to IMGT TRBV, TRBD and TRBJ reference segments using MiTCR v1.1. The analysis was restricted to V-J combinations with a frequency above 0.0001, which together covered 99.2% of the repertoires. A TCS score was defined as the ratio of F50 (clonal expansion) to E x V (chaos), with BLOSUM62-based TCRdist applied between CDR3 peptides within each V-J. Welch's t-statistics and random forest reduced fewer than 550 V-J features to about 12, which were used in a naive Bayes classifier (R e1071). TCRdb cleaned the public reads at Q25 with fastp, built clones with MiXCR and kept in-frame beta chains. Rows matching on CDR3 protein sequence are summarized as one entry with the most common DNA and genes. It is TCRdb's table, rather than the study itself, that gives the V and J calls and clone size. Present in this sample are 350,000 to 450,000 distinct CDR3 sequences, over 13% of which were seen just once. The top ten clones comprise over 25% of the sample.

In the ophthalmopathy patients, disease was moderately to severely active, with a Clinical Activity Score of 3 or more, a NOSPECS grade of 4 or more, and a duration of less than 3 months. Any patient with an uncontrolled infection, another autoimmune disease, pregnancy or lactation was excluded. Clinical symptoms, serum thyroxine and TRAb, thyroid ultrasound, and orbital computed tomography formed the basis for the diagnoses. PBMCs were isolated from 10 ml of fresh peripheral blood by Ficoll-Paque density gradient centrifugation. Total RNA was extracted using Trizol reagent, and RNA quality was assessed on an Agilent 2100 Bioanalyzer.

The rearranged segments are TRBV28 and TRBJ1-6; a stretch of 12 junction bases matches TRBD1. Sequencing used blood. This sequence was found in a man aged 45-60 years with Graves' ophthalmopathy. The CDR3 amino acid sequence is: CANKGTGGDSPLHF. The bases read TGTGCCAACAAAGGGACAGGGGGCGATTCACCCCTCCACTTT.